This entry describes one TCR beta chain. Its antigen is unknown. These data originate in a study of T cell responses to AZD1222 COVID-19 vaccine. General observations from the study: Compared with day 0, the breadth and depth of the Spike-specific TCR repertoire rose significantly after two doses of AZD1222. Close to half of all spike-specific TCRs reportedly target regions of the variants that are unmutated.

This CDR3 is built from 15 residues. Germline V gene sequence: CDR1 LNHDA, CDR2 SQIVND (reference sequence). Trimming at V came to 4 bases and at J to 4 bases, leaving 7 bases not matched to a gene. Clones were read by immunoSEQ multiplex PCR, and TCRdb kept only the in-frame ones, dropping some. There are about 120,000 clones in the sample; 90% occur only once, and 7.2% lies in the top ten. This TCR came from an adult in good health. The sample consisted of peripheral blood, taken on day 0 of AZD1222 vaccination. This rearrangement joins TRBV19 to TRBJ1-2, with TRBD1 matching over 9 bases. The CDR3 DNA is TGTGCCAGTAGTACAGGACAGGGGCTGGGCTATGGCTACACCTTC. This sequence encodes CASSTGQGLGYGYTF.